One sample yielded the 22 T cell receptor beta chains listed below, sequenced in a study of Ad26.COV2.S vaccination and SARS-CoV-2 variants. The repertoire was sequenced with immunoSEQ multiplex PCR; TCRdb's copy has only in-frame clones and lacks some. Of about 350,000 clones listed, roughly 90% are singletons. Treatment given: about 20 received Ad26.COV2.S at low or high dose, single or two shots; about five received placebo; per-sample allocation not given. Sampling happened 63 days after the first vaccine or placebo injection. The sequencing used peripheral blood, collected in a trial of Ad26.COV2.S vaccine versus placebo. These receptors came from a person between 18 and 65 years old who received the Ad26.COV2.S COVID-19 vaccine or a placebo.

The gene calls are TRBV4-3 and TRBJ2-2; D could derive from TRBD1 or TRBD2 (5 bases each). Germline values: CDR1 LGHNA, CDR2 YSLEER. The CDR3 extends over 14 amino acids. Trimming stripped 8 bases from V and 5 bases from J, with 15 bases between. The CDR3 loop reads CASAPGARTGELFF. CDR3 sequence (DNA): TGCGCCAGCGCACCCGGGGCGCGTACCGGGGAGCTGTTTTTT.

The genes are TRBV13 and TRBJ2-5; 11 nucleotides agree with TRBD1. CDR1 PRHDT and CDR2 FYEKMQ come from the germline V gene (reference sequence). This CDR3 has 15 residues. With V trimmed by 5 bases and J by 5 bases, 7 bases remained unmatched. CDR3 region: CASSTRTGGAETQYF. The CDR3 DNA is TGTGCCAGCAGCACCCGGACAGGGGGCGCGGAGACCCAGTACTTC.

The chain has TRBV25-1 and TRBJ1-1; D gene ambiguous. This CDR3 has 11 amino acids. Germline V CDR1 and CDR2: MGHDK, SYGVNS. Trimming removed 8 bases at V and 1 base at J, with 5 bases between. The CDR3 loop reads CASEQNTEAFF. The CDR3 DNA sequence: TGTGCCAGCGAACAGAACACTGAAGCTTTCTTT.

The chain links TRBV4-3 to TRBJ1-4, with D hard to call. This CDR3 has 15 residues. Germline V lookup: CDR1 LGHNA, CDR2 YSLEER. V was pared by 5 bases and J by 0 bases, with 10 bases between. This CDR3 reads CASSKEATTNEKLFF. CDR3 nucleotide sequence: TGCGCCAGCAGCAAGGAGGCTACAACTAATGAAAAACTGTTTTTT.

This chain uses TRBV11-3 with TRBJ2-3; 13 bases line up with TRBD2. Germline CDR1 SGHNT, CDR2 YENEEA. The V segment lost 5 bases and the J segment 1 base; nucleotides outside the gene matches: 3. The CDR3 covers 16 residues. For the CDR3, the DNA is TGTGCCAGCAGCAGCGGACTAGCGGGGGGCACAGATACGCAGTATTTT. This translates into CASSSGLAGGTDTQYF.

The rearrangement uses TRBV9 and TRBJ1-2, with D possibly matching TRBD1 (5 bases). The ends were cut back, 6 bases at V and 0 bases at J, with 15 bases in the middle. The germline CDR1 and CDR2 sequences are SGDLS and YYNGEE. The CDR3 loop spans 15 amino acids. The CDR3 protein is CASTREGRANYGYTF. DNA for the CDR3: TGTGCCAGCACTAGGGAGGGGAGGGCTAACTATGGCTACACCTTC.

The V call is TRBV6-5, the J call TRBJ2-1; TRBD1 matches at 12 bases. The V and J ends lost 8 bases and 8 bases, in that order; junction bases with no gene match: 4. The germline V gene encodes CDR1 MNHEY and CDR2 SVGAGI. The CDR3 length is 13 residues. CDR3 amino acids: CASDGTGGYEQFF. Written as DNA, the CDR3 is TGTGCCAGCGATGGGACAGGGGGCTATGAGCAGTTCTTC.

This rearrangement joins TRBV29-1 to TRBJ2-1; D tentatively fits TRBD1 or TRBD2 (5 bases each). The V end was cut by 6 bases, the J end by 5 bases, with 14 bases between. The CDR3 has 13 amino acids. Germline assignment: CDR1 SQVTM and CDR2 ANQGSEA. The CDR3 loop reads CSVHRDGNNEQFF. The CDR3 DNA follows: TGCAGCGTGCACCGGGACGGGAACAATGAGCAGTTCTTC.

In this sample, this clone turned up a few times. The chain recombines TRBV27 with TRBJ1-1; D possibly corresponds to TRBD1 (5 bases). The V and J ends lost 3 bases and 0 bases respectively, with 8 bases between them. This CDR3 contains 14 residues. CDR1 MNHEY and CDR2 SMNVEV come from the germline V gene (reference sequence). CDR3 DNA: TGTGCCAGCAGTTTTCGCAGGGTGAACACTGAAGCTTTCTTT. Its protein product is CASSFRRVNTEAFF.

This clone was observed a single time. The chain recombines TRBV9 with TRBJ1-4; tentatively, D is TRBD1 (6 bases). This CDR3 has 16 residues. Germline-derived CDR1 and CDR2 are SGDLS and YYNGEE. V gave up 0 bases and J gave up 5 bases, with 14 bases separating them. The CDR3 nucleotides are TGTGCCAGCAGCGTAGGCCCAGGGGTGACGAATGAAAAACTGTTTTTT. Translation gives CASSVGPGVTNEKLFF.

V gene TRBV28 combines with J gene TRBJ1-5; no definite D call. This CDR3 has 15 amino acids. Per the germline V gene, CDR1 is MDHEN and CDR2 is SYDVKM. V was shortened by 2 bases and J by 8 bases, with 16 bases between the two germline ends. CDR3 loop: CASSLRRMAGEPQHF. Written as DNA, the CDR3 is TGTGCCAGCAGTTTACGCAGGATGGCCGGGGAGCCCCAGCATTTT.

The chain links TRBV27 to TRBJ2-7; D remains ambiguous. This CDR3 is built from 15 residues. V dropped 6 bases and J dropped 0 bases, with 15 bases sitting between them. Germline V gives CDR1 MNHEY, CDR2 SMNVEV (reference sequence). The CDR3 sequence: CASSRDTTYSYEQYF. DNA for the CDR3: TGTGCCAGCAGCCGTGACACGACCTACTCCTACGAGCAGTACTTC.

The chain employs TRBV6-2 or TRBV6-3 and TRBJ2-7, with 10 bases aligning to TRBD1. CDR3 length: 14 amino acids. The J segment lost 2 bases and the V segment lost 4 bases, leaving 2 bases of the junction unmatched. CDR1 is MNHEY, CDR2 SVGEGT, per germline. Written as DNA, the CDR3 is TGTGCCAGCAGTTCGGGACAGGGGACCTACGAGCAGTACTTC. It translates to CASSSGQGTYEQYF.

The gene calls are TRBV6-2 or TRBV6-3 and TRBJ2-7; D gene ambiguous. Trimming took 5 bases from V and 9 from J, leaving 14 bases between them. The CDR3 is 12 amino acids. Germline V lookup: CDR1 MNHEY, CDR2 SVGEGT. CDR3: CASSPPAAGQYF. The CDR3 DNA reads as TGTGCCAGCAGTCCCCCCGCTGCAGGGCAGTACTTC.

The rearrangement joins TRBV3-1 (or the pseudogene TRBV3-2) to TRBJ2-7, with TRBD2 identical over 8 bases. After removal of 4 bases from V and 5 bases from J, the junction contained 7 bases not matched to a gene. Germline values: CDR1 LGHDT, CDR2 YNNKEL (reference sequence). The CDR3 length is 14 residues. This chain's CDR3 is CASSPRTSSHEQYF. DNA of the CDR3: TGTGCCAGCAGCCCCCGGACTAGCAGCCACGAGCAGTACTTC.

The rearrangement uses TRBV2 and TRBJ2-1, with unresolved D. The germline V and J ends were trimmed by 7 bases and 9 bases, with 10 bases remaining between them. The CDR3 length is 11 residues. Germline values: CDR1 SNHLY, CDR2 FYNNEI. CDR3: CASTWQTEQFF. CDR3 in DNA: TGTGCCAGCACTTGGCAAACTGAGCAGTTCTTC.

The CDR3 protein is CASSRGPGETQYF. In DNA form, the CDR3 reads TGTGCCAGCAGCCGGGGACCTGGGGAGACCCAGTACTTC. The V and J genes are TRBV6-2 or TRBV6-3 and TRBJ2-5; D tentatively fits TRBD1 or TRBD2 (5 bases each). Germline CDR1 is MNHEY and CDR2 is SVGEGT. Trimming stripped 6 bases from V and 5 bases from J, with 13 bases between. The CDR3 is 13 amino acids.

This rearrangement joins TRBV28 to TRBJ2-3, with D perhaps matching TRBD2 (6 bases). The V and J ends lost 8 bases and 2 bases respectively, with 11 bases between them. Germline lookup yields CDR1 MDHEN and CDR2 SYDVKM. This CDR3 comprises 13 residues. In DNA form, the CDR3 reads TGTGCCAGCGTAAGCGGGTACACAGATACGCAGTATTTT. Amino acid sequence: CASVSGYTDTQYF.

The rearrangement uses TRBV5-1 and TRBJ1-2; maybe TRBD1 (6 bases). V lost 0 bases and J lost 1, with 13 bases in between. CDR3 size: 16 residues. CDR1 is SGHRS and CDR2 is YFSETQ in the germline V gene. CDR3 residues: CASSLGVGGDNYGYTF. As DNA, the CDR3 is TGCGCCAGCAGCTTGGGCGTAGGGGGAGATAACTATGGCTACACCTTC.

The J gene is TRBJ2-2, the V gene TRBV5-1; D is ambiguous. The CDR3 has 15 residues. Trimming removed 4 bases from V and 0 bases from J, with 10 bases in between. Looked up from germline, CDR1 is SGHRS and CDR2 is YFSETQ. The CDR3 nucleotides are TGCGCCAGCAGCGCCTCGCAGGCGAACACCGGGGAGCTGTTTTTT. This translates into CASSASQANTGELFF. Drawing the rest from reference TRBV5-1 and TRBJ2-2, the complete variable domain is KAGVTQTPRYLIKTRGQQVTLSCSPISGHRSVSWYQQTPGQGLQFLFEYFSETQRNKGNFPGRFSGRQFSNSRSEMNVSTLELGDSALYLCASSASQANTGELFFGEGSRLTVL.

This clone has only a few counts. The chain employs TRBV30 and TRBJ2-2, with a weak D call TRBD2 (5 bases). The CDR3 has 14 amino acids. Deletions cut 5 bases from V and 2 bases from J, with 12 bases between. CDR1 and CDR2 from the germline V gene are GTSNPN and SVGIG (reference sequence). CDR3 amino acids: CAWWSGYNTGELFF. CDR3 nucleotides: TGTGCCTGGTGGAGCGGATACAACACCGGGGAGCTGTTTTTT. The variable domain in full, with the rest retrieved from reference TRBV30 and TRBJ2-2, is SQTIHQWPATLVQPVGSPLSLECTVEGTSNPNLYWYRQAAGRGLQLLFYSVGIGQISSEVPQNLSASRPQDRQFILSSKKLLLSDSGFYLCAWWSGYNTGELFFGEGSRLTVL.

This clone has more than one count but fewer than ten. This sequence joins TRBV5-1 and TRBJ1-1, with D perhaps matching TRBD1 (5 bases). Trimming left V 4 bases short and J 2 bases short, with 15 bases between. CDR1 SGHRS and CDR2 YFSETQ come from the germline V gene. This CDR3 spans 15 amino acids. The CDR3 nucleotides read TGCGCCAGCAGCCCCCGCCCAGGGTACAACACTGAAGCTTTCTTT. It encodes CASSPRPGYNTEAFF.